This T cell receptor (beta chain) was captured in a study of a mutant IDH1 vaccine in newly diagnosed glioma. On the study more broadly: Earlier care involved radiotherapy, temozolomide, or both, and the majority received both. Study conclusions and caveats: Shifts in the top peripheral T cell clonotypes seemed unrelated to pseudoprogression.

TCRdb keeps only in-frame clones here, not all; method: immunoSEQ multiplex PCR. The sample records 84,000 or so clones, 70% to 90% being singletons. Time point noted: week 47, end of study. A 20-mer mutant IDH1 peptide at 300 ug was injected subcutaneously with topical imiquimod. The CDR3 contains 13 residues. V was cut by 3 bases and J by 3 bases, with 8 bases left in between. Germline loops: CDR1 SGHVS, CDR2 FNYEAQ. Notes on this clone: The antigen remains unidentified.

The clonotype was recovered from a middle-aged man with glioma. V and J are TRBV7-6 and TRBJ2-5, with D hard to call. The sample consisted of PBMCs, taken from a glioma patient whose treatment included an IDH1 peptide vaccine. For the CDR3, the DNA is TGTGCCAGCAGCTTCAGAGTGAAAGAGACCCAGTACTTC. As protein: CASSFRVKETQYF.